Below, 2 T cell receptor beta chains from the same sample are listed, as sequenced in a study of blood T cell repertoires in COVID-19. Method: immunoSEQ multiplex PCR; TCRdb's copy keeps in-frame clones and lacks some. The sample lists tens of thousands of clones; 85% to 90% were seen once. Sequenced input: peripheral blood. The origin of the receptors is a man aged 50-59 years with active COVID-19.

The CDR3 sequence: CASSPLSGGESTDTQYF. The CDR3 nucleotides read TGTGCCAGCAGCCCCTTGAGCGGGGGAGAATCCACAGATACGCAGTATTTT. This rearrangement joins TRBV11-3 to TRBJ2-3, with 8 bases matching TRBD2. From germline, CDR1 is SGHNT and CDR2 YENEEA. The CDR3 is 17 residues long. V was clipped by 5 bases and J by 2 bases; unmatched bases: 12.

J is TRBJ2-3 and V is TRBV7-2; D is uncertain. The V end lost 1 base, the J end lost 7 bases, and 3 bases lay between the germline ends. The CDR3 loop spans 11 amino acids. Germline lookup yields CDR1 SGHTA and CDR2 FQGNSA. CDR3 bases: TGTGCCAGCAGCTTAGTCTATACGCAGTATTTT. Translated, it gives CASSLVYTQYF.